A single sample is the source of the 6 T cell receptor beta chains below, sequenced in a study of cytomegalovirus exposure and HLA in healthy donors. The PCR had 60 Vbeta and 13 Jbeta primers. Sequenced by immunoSEQ multiplex PCR; TCRdb stores in-frame clones only, minus some. The sample table includes about 200,000 clones. The sequenced sample consisted of PBMCs. These receptor sequences come from a man younger than 40 in good health and CMV-seronegative.

The V and J genes are TRBV18 and TRBJ1-3, with TRBD1 as a possible D gene (5 bases). CDR3 length: 16 residues. The V gene's germline CDR1 is KGHSH and CDR2 LQKENI. Trimming took 4 bases from V and 0 from J, leaving 13 bases between them. The CDR3 spells CASSRDGGSSGNTIYF. CDR3 DNA sequence: TGTGCCAGCTCACGGGACGGGGGTTCCTCTGGAAACACCATATATTTT.

This rearrangement joins TRBV18 to TRBJ2-2; TRBD2 matches at 7 bases. V lost 4 bases, J lost 0 bases, and 11 bases stayed unmatched. CDR1 and CDR2 from the germline V gene are KGHSH and LQKENI. The CDR3 has 18 amino acids. This CDR3 is CASSLSGGSGANTGELFF. The CDR3 DNA sequence: TGTGCCAGCTCACTCTCCGGGGGAAGCGGGGCGAACACCGGGGAGCTGTTTTTT. The full variable domain, completed using reference TRBV18 and TRBJ2-2, is NAGVMQNPRHLVRRRGQEARLRCSPMKGHSHVYWYRQLPEEGLKFMVYLQKENIIDESGMPKERFSAEFPKEGPSILRIQQVVRGDSAAYFCASSLSGGSGANTGELFFGEGSRLTVL.

CDR3 nucleotide sequence: TGTGCCAGCACCCCCGGGAAGGGGGACGAGCAGTACTTC. Protein product: CASTPGKGDEQYF. The chain carries TRBV11-3 and TRBJ2-7; D is possibly TRBD1 (6 bases). The V end was cut by 7 bases, the J end by 5 bases, with 15 bases between. The CDR3 has 13 residues. The germline gives CDR1 SGHNT, CDR2 YENEEA.

J is TRBJ1-2 and V is TRBV27; tentatively, D is TRBD1 (5 bases). CDR1 MNHEY and CDR2 SMNVEV come from the germline V gene (reference sequence). The ends were cut back, 0 bases at V and 6 bases at J, with 14 bases in the middle. The CDR3 spans 15 residues. The CDR3 DNA reads as TGTGCCAGCAGTTTATCGTATTTGCCCAGGGATGGCTACACCTTC. Its translation: CASSLSYLPRDGYTF.

The J gene is TRBJ2-7, the V gene TRBV6-6, with D possibly matching TRBD2 (6 bases). The germline CDR1 and CDR2 sequences are MNHNY and SVGAGI (reference sequence). The CDR3 has 14 residues. V lost 0 bases and J lost 1, with 7 bases in between. CDR3: CASSYSGSSYEQYF. The CDR3, as DNA: TGTGCCAGCAGTTACTCCGGGAGTTCCTACGAGCAGTACTTC.

J is TRBJ1-2 and V is TRBV18; no reliable D call. This CDR3 contains 14 residues. V was cut by 2 bases and J by 2 bases, with 9 bases left in between. CDR1 is KGHSH and CDR2 is LQKENI in the germline V gene. This CDR3 is CASSPGSENYGYTF. The CDR3 DNA follows: TGTGCCAGCTCACCAGGGAGTGAGAACTATGGCTACACCTTC.